This TCR beta chain is drawn from a study of blood T cell repertoires in COVID-19. Original data processing: Cell counts per sample came from amplifying reference gene primers. Measured with immunoSEQ multiplex PCR; TCRdb has only the in-frame clones, and not every one. D and trimming were read from the DNA, whereas the V and J calls and clone size are those reported in that table. The sample includes under 200,000 clones, about 85% seen only once; the top ten take more than 0.75%. CDR3 size: 16 residues. Germline values: CDR1 KGHDR, CDR2 SFDVKD. The trim removed 3 bases at V and 8 bases at J, leaving 7 bases unmatched.

The origin of this receptor is a man younger than 30 with acute or convalescent COVID-19. The J gene is TRBJ2-4, the V gene TRBV24-1, with 12 bases fitting TRBD1. The sample was peripheral blood. The CDR3 region has the DNA TGTGCCACCAGTGATCCGTCGGGACAGGGGGCAGACATTCAGTACTTC. Translated, it gives CATSDPSGQGADIQYF.